This T cell receptor beta chain was retrieved from a study of cytomegalovirus exposure and HLA in healthy donors. Germline V gene sequence: CDR1 SEHNR, CDR2 FQNEAQ (reference sequence). The CDR3 contains 16 residues. Turning to this clone: Its ends do not fully match the called genes, so a read error is possible.

Primers: 60 Vbeta forward and 13 Jbeta reverse. Clones were read by immunoSEQ multiplex PCR, and TCRdb kept only the in-frame ones, dropping some. The data show about 170,000 clones, roughly 85% seen once. This rearrangement joins TRBV7-9 to TRBJ2-1; 7 positions match TRBD1. The TCR sequence derives from a man aged 25-45 years in good health and CMV-seropositive. Sequenced: PBMCs. The CDR3 loop is CSSSPRQGSSYNEQFF. The CDR3 nucleotides read TGTTCCAGCAGCCCCCGACAGGGAAGCTCCTACAATGAGCAGTTCTTC.